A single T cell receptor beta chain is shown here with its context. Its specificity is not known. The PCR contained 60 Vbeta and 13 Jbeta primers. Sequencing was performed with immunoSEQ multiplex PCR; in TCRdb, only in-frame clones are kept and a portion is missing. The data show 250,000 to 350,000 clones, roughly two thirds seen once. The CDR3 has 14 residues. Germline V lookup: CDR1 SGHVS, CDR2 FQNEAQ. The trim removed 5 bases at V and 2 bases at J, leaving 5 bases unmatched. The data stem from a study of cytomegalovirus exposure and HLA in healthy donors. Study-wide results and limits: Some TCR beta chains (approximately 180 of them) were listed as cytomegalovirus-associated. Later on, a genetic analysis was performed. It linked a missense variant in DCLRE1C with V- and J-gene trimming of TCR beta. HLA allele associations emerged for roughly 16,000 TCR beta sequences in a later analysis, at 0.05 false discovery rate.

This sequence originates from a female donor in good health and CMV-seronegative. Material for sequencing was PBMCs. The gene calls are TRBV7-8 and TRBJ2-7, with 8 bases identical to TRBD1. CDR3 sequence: CASSPPTGAYEQYF. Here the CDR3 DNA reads TGTGCCAGCAGCCCGCCGACAGGGGCCTACGAGCAGTACTTC.